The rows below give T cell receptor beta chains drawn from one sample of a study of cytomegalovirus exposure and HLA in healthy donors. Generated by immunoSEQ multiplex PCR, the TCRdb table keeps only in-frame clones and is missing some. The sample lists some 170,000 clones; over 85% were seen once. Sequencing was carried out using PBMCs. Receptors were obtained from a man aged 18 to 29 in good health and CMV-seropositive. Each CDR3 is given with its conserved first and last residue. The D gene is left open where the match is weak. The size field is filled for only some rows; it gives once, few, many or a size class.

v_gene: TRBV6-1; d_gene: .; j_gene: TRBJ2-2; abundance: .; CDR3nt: TGTGCCGGTAGCGACCCGAACACCGGGGAGCTGTTTTTT; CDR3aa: CAGSDPNTGELFF
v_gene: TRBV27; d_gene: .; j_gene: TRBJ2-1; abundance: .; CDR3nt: TGTGCCAGCAGTTTATCCCGGGGGGCGCGCAATGAGCAGTTCTTC; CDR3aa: CASSLSRGARNEQFF
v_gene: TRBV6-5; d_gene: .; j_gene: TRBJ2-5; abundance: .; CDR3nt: TGTGCCAGCAGTTATGTACAGGAAGAGACCCAGTACTTC; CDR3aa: CASSYVQEETQYF
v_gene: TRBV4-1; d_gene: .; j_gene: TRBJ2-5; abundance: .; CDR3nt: TGCGCCAGCAGCCAAGATACGCAGGGGACGCTGTACCAAGAGACCCAGTACTTC; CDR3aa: CASSQDTQGTLYQETQYF
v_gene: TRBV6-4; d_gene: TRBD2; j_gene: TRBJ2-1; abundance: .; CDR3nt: TGTGCCAGCAGTGACCAGAAGACTAGCACTGAGCAGTTCTTC; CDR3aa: CASSDQKTSTEQFF
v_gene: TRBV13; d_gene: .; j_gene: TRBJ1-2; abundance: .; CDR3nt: TGTGCCAGCAGCTTATACAGGGAAGTCTATGGCTACACCTTC; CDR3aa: CASSLYREVYGYTF
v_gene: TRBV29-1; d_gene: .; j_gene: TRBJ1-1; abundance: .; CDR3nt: TGCAGCGTTGCGGACAGACATGGCACTGAAGCTTTCTTT; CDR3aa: CSVADRHGTEAFF
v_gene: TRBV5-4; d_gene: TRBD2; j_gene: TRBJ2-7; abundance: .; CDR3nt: TGTGCCAGCAGTCGATATACTAGCGGGAGTATGGACGAGCAGTACTTC; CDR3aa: CASSRYTSGSMDEQYF
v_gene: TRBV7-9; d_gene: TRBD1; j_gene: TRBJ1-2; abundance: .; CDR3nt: TGTGCCAGCAGCTTAAGGGACAGGGGAGACTATGGCTACACCTTC; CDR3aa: CASSLRDRGDYGYTF
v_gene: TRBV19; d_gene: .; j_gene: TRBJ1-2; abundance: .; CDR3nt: TGTGCCAGTAGTATAGGCACAGGCAACTATGGCTACACCTTC; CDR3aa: CASSIGTGNYGYTF
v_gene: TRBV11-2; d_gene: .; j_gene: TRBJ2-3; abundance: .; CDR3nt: TGTGCCAGCAGCTTAGGGACAGAGACAGATACGCAGTATTTT; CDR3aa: CASSLGTETDTQYF
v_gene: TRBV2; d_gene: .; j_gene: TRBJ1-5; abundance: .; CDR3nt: TGTGCCAGCAAGGTCGATGGGGGGGATCAGCCCCAGCATTTT; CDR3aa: CASKVDGGDQPQHF
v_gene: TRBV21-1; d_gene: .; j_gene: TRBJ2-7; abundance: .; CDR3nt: TGTGCCAGCAGCACCCTGAGACAAAGACAGGGTTTCCTTTACGAGCAGTACTTC; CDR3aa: CASSTLRQRQGFLYEQYF
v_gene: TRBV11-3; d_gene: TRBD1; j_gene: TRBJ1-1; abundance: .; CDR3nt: TGTGCCAGCAGCCCGGGCAGGGGGAGCACTGAAGCTTTCTTT; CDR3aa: CASSPGRGSTEAFF
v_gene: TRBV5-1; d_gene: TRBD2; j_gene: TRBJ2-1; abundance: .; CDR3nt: TGCTCCTCCTCAAGGGTGGCAGGGCGGGAGAGCTCCTACAATGAGCAGTTCTTC; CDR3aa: CSSSRVAGRESSYNEQFF
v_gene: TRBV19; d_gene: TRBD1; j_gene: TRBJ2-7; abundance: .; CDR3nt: TGTGCCAGTAGTCCAGGACAGGCCTACGAGCAGTACTTC; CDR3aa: CASSPGQAYEQYF
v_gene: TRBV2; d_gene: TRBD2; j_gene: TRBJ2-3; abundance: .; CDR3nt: TGTGCCAGCAGTGAATCTAGCGGGTTTTCCACAGATACGCAGTATTTT; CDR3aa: CASSESSGFSTDTQYF
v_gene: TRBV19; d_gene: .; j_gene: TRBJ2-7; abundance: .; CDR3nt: TGTGCCAGTACCCCCAGGGGCCAACCCTACGAGCAGTACTTC; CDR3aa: CASTPRGQPYEQYF
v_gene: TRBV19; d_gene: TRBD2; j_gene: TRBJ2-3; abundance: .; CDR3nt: TGTGCCAGTAGTGACGCGGGGGGCACAGATACGCAGTATTTT; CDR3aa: CASSDAGGTDTQYF
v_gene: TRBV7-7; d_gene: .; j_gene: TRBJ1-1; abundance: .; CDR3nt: TGTGCTAGCAGCTTACGCAGGAACACTGAAGCTTTCTTT; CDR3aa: CASSLRRNTEAFF
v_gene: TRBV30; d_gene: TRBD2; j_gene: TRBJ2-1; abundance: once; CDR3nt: TGTGCCTGGAGTTTAAGCGGGAGCTCCTACAATGAGCAGTTCTTC; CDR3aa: CAWSLSGSSYNEQFF
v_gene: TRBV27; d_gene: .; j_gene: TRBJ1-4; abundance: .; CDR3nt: TGTGCCAGCAGTTTATCGGCTGCCCCGAATGAAAAACTGTTTTTT; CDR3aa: CASSLSAAPNEKLFF
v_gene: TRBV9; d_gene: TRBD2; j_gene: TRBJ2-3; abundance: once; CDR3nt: TGTGCCAGCAGCCCCCGACTAGCTAGCACAGATACGCAGTATTTT; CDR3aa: CASSPRLASTDTQYF
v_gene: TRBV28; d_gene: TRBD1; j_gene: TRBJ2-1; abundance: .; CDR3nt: TGTGCCAGCAGTTTAGACGGGACAGGGGTACTAGGTGAGCAGTTCTTC; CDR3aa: CASSLDGTGVLGEQFF
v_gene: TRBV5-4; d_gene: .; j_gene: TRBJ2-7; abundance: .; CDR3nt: TGTGCCAGCAGCTTGGAACCCCGTGGCCACGAGCAGTACTTC; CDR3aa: CASSLEPRGHEQYF
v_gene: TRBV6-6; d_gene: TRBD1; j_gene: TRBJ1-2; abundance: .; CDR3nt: TGTGCCAGCATAACTGGGACAGAATATGGCTACACCTTC; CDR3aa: CASITGTEYGYTF
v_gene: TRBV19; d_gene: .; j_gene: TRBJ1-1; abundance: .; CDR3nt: TGTGCCAGTAGTACTGGGGGACACCTGAACACTGAAGCTTTCTTT; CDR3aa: CASSTGGHLNTEAFF
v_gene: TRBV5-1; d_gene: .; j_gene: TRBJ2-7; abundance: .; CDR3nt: TGCGCCAGCAGCTTACGCAGGTCGACCTACGAGCAGTACTTC; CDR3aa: CASSLRRSTYEQYF
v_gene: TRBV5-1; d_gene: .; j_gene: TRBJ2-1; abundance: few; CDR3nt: TGCGCCAGCAGCTTGTGGGGGGACGTCTACAATGAGCAGTTCTTC; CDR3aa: CASSLWGDVYNEQFF
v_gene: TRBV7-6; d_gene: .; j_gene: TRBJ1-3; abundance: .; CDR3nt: TGTGCCAGCAGCCCATCTGGGAGCTCTGGAAACACCATATATTTT; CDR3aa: CASSPSGSSGNTIYF
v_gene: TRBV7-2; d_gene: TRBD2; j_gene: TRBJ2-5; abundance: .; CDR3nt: TGTGCCAGCAGCTTCCGAGCGGGAGAGAGCGAGACCCAGTACTTC; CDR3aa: CASSFRAGESETQYF
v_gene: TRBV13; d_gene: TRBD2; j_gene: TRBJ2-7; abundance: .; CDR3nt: TGTGCCAGCAGGGGCGCGGGTAGCGGGAGGGCCTACGAGCAGTACTTC; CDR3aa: CASRGAGSGRAYEQYF
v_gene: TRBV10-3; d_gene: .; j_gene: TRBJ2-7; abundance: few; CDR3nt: TGTGCCATCAGCCCCTCTGAGGGGGACGAGCAGTACTTC; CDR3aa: CAISPSEGDEQYF
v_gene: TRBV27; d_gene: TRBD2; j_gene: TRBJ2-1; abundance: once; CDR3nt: TGTGCCAGCAGTTTATCCCACGGGAGGGCGGGGAATGAGCAGTTCTTC; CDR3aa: CASSLSHGRAGNEQFF
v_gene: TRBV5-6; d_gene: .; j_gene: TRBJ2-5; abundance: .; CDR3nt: TGTGCCAGCAGCTCCCGAGCCCAAGAGACCCAGTACTTC; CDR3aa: CASSSRAQETQYF
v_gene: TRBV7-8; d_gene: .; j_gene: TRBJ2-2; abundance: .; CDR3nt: TGTGCCAGCAGCCGATCGGGGACCGGGGAGCTGTTTTTT; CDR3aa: CASSRSGTGELFF
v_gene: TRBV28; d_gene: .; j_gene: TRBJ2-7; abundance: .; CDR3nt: TGTGCCACCTTGGACACGTACTACGAGCAGTACTTC; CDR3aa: CATLDTYYEQYF
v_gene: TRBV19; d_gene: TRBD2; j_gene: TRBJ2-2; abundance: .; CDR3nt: TGTGCCAGTAATAGCGGGAGGGCCCCCGGGGAGCTGTTTTTT; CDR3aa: CASNSGRAPGELFF
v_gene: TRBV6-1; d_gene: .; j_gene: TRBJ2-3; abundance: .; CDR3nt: TGTGCCAGCACCTCCGGACAGACAGATACGCAGTATTTT; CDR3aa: CASTSGQTDTQYF
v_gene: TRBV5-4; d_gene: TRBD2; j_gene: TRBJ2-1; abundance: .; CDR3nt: TGTGCCAGCAGCTATAGCGGGAGGTCCTACAATGAGCAGTTCTTC; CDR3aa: CASSYSGRSYNEQFF
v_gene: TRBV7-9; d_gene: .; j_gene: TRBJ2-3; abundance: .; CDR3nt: TGTGCCAGCAGCCCCGGACACGCAACAGATACGCAGTATTTT; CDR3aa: CASSPGHATDTQYF
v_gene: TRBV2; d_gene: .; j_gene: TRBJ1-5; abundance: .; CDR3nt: TGTGCCAGCAAGGACAGCGTGATGCATTTT; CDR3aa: CASKDSVMHF
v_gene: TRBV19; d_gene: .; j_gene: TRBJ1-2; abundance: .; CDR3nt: TGTGCCAGTATAAATAGCGGCGGAGGCTTCTATGGCTACACCTTC; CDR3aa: CASINSGGGFYGYTF
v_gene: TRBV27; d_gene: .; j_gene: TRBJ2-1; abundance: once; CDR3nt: TGTGCCAGCAGTTTCGGACTAAACTTCAATGAGCAGTTCTTC; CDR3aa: CASSFGLNFNEQFF
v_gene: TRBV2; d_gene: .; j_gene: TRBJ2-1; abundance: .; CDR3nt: TGTGCCAGCAGTGAAGGGCCCGTCCGAGGCAAGGAGCAGTTCTTC; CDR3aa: CASSEGPVRGKEQFF
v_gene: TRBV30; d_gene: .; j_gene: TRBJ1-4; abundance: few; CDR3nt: TGTGCCTGGAGTGTACAAGGGGAGGTAGGCGAAAAACTGTTTTTT; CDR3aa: CAWSVQGEVGEKLFF
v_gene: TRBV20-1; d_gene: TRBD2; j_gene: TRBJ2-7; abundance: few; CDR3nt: TGCAGTGCTAAACTAGCGGGCGAGCAGTACTTC; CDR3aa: CSAKLAGEQYF
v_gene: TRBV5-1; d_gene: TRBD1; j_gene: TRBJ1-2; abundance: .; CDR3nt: TGCGCCAGCAGCCTTACCACGGACAGGGGCTATGGCTACACCTTC; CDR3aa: CASSLTTDRGYGYTF